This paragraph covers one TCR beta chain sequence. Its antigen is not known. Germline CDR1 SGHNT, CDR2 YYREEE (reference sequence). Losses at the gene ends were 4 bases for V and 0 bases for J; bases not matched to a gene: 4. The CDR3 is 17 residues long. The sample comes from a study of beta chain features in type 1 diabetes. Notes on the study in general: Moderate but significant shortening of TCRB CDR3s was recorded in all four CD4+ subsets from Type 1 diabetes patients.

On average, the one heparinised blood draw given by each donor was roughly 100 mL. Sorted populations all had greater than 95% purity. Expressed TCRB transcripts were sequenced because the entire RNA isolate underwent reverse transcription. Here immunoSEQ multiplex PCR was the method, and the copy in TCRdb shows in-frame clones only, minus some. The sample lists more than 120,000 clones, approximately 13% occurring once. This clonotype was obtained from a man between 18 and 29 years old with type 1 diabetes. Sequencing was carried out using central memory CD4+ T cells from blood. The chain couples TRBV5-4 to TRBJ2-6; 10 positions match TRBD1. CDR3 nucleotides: TGTGCCAGCAGCCTATGGACAGGGGGCTCTGGGGCCAACGTCCTGACTTTC. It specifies CASSLWTGGSGANVLTF. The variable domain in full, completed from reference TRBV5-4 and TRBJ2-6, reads ETGVTQSPTHLIKTRGQQVTLRCSSQSGHNTVSWYQQALGQGPQFIFQYYREEENGRGNFPPRFSGLQFPNYSSELNVNALELDDSALYLCASSLWTGGSGANVLTFGAGSRLTVL.